The T cell receptor beta chain under discussion was sequenced for a study of patients and donors after allogeneic stem cell transplantation. TCRdb called the RT-PCR reads again in MiXCR, with one record for every CDR3 protein. The table lists about 200,000 distinct CDR3 sequences, 35% to 45% of them singletons. This clonotype was seen a handful of times. The germline V gene encodes CDR1 SGHRS and CDR2 YFSETQ. This CDR3 contains 15 residues. Trimming took 0 bases from V and 0 from J, leaving 7 bases between them. The rearrangement joins TRBV5-1 to TRBJ1-3; D is uncertain. Source material: blood, either unsorted or a sorted T cell fraction (not recorded which). The source is a human donor who was either an allogeneic HSCT recipient or a stem cell or donor lymphocyte infusion donor (not recorded which). It is not recorded whose cells these are; they may come from a transplant donor. CDR3 nucleotide sequence: TGCGCCAGCAGCTTGGCCGGCAGCTCTGGAAACACCATATATTTT. This gives the protein CASSLAGSSGNTIYF.